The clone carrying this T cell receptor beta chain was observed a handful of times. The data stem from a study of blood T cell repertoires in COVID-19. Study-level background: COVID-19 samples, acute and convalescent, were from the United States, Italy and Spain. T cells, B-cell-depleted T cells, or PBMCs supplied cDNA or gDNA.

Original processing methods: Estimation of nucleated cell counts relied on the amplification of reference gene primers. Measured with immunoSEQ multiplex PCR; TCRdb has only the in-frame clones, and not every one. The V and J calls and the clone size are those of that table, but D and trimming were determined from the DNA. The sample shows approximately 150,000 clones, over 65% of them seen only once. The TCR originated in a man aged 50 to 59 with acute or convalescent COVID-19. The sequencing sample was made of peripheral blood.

This chain's CDR3 is CASSRAGLTLSGNTIYF. CDR3 in DNA: TGCGCCAGCAGCCGAGCGGGCCTCACACTCTCTGGAAACACCATATATTTT. V gene TRBV4-1 combines with J gene TRBJ1-3; D is unresolved. The V and J ends lost 4 bases and 0 bases respectively, with 16 bases between them. This CDR3 contains 17 residues. Looked up from germline, CDR1 is MGHRA and CDR2 is YSYEKL.